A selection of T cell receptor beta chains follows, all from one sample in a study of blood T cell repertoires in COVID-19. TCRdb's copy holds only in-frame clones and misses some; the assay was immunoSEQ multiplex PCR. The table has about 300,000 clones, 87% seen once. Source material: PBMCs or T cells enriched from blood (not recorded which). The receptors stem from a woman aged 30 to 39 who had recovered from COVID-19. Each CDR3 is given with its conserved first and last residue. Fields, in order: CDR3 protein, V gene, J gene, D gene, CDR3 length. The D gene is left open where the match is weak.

CDR3 protein: CASSPGETQYF
V gene: TRBV5-1
J gene: TRBJ2-5
D gene: .
CDR3 length: 11

CDR3 protein: CASSPRGLSHRRGLEQFF
V gene: TRBV18
J gene: TRBJ2-1
D gene: .
CDR3 length: 18

CDR3 protein: CASSVGRLAGEYEQFF
V gene: TRBV9
J gene: TRBJ2-1
D gene: TRBD2
CDR3 length: 16

CDR3 protein: CASSSTRDRGHTEAFF
V gene: TRBV5-1
J gene: TRBJ1-1
D gene: TRBD1
CDR3 length: 16

CDR3 protein: CASSTGEGQPQHF
V gene: TRBV7-7
J gene: TRBJ1-5
D gene: .
CDR3 length: 13

CDR3 protein: CASDLNRGNEKLFF
V gene: TRBV6-5
J gene: TRBJ1-4
D gene: TRBD1
CDR3 length: 14

CDR3 protein: CAWSHQVGRAPQHF
V gene: TRBV30
J gene: TRBJ1-5
D gene: .
CDR3 length: 14

CDR3 protein: CASSLAQTLRYGYTF
V gene: TRBV7-2
J gene: TRBJ1-2
D gene: .
CDR3 length: 15

CDR3 protein: CASSQVRAPGELFF
V gene: TRBV4-1
J gene: TRBJ2-2
D gene: .
CDR3 length: 14

CDR3 protein: CASSSGTPNSGNTIYF
V gene: TRBV18
J gene: TRBJ1-3
D gene: .
CDR3 length: 16

CDR3 protein: CASSTDRRNYGYTF
V gene: TRBV5-6
J gene: TRBJ1-2
D gene: .
CDR3 length: 14

CDR3 protein: CAWTSGASFEQYF
V gene: TRBV30
J gene: TRBJ2-7
D gene: TRBD2
CDR3 length: 13

CDR3 protein: CASSTRQGRDYGYTF
V gene: TRBV5-4
J gene: TRBJ1-2
D gene: .
CDR3 length: 15

CDR3 protein: CAWSFSGGISEQYF
V gene: TRBV30
J gene: TRBJ2-7
D gene: TRBD2
CDR3 length: 14

CDR3 protein: CASNRGWETQYF
V gene: TRBV6-5
J gene: TRBJ2-5
D gene: .
CDR3 length: 12

CDR3 protein: CASSHDTQGARGYTF
V gene: TRBV4-3
J gene: TRBJ1-2
D gene: TRBD1
CDR3 length: 15

CDR3 protein: CASSSGAGASDTQYF
V gene: TRBV7-9
J gene: TRBJ2-3
D gene: .
CDR3 length: 15

CDR3 protein: CASSLRDRGNYGYTF
V gene: TRBV7-9
J gene: TRBJ1-2
D gene: TRBD1
CDR3 length: 15

CDR3 protein: CARSLVYWDRGTVGYGYTF
V gene: TRBV5-3
J gene: TRBJ1-2
D gene: TRBD1
CDR3 length: 19

CDR3 protein: CASREVGIDSPLHF
V gene: TRBV3-1/TRBV3-2
J gene: TRBJ1-6
D gene: .
CDR3 length: 14

CDR3 protein: CASSPRVNRGQVDTQYF
V gene: TRBV23-1
J gene: TRBJ2-3
D gene: TRBD1
CDR3 length: 17

CDR3 protein: CASSFGGDTQYF
V gene: TRBV12-3/TRBV12-4
J gene: TRBJ2-3
D gene: .
CDR3 length: 12

CDR3 protein: CASSPDIEGRGSNQPQHF
V gene: TRBV18
J gene: TRBJ1-5
D gene: .
CDR3 length: 18

CDR3 protein: CASVGGMSNQPQHF
V gene: TRBV6-5
J gene: TRBJ1-5
D gene: .
CDR3 length: 14

CDR3 protein: CASSARDRGSTEAFF
V gene: TRBV9
J gene: TRBJ1-1
D gene: TRBD1
CDR3 length: 15

CDR3 protein: CAWSPDRADGYTF
V gene: TRBV30
J gene: TRBJ1-2
D gene: TRBD1
CDR3 length: 13

CDR3 protein: CASTSGTSGTSSTGELFF
V gene: TRBV25-1
J gene: TRBJ2-2
D gene: TRBD2
CDR3 length: 18

CDR3 protein: CASSLAPAGGYNEQFF
V gene: TRBV5-1
J gene: TRBJ2-1
D gene: TRBD2
CDR3 length: 16

CDR3 protein: CASSLAVGPGQGPTEAFF
V gene: TRBV7-9
J gene: TRBJ1-1
D gene: .
CDR3 length: 18

CDR3 protein: CASSESGWGGFSEAFF
V gene: TRBV10-1
J gene: TRBJ1-1
D gene: .
CDR3 length: 16

CDR3 protein: CASSQDDLGIRTRHQYYEQYF
V gene: TRBV3-1/TRBV3-2
J gene: TRBJ2-7
D gene: .
CDR3 length: 21

CDR3 protein: CAWSGGWTGPENYGYTF
V gene: TRBV30
J gene: TRBJ1-2
D gene: TRBD1
CDR3 length: 17

CDR3 protein: CASRGTPNQETQYF
V gene: TRBV2
J gene: TRBJ2-5
D gene: .
CDR3 length: 14

CDR3 protein: CALQGGTEAFF
V gene: TRBV30
J gene: TRBJ1-1
D gene: TRBD1
CDR3 length: 11

CDR3 protein: CASSRTGGTEKLFF
V gene: TRBV6-5
J gene: TRBJ1-4
D gene: TRBD1
CDR3 length: 14

CDR3 protein: CASSPGRDNQPQHF
V gene: TRBV18
J gene: TRBJ1-5
D gene: .
CDR3 length: 14

CDR3 protein: CASSSYPPSYEQYF
V gene: TRBV6-5
J gene: TRBJ2-7
D gene: .
CDR3 length: 14

CDR3 protein: CASSTDRGGVYEQYF
V gene: TRBV5-6
J gene: TRBJ2-7
D gene: TRBD1
CDR3 length: 15

CDR3 protein: CASSFSQGAKNIQYF
V gene: TRBV5-1
J gene: TRBJ2-4
D gene: .
CDR3 length: 15

CDR3 protein: CASSDRDRDGYTF
V gene: TRBV7-9
J gene: TRBJ1-2
D gene: TRBD1
CDR3 length: 13

CDR3 protein: CASSPRDRSAGELFF
V gene: TRBV7-9
J gene: TRBJ2-2
D gene: TRBD1
CDR3 length: 15

CDR3 protein: CASSFQGGLNQPQHF
V gene: TRBV7-8
J gene: TRBJ1-5
D gene: .
CDR3 length: 15

CDR3 protein: CAWNPGRTQAYGYTF
V gene: TRBV30
J gene: TRBJ1-2
D gene: .
CDR3 length: 15

CDR3 protein: CASSQGQGAWNEQFF
V gene: TRBV4-1
J gene: TRBJ2-1
D gene: TRBD1
CDR3 length: 15

CDR3 protein: CASTGRGSTAEKLFF
V gene: TRBV7-8
J gene: TRBJ1-4
D gene: .
CDR3 length: 15

CDR3 protein: CSVRREGAEAFF
V gene: TRBV29-1
J gene: TRBJ1-1
D gene: .
CDR3 length: 12

CDR3 protein: CASSSWTEPNYGYTF
V gene: TRBV4-1
J gene: TRBJ1-2
D gene: .
CDR3 length: 15

CDR3 protein: CASSLAGDTGELFF
V gene: TRBV6-4
J gene: TRBJ2-2
D gene: TRBD2
CDR3 length: 14

CDR3 protein: CASSERTGGGTEAFF
V gene: TRBV10-1
J gene: TRBJ1-1
D gene: TRBD1
CDR3 length: 15

CDR3 protein: CASRSGTGGSQPQHF
V gene: TRBV2
J gene: TRBJ1-5
D gene: TRBD1
CDR3 length: 15

CDR3 protein: CASSRGDTGELFF
V gene: TRBV11-2
J gene: TRBJ2-2
D gene: TRBD2
CDR3 length: 13

CDR3 protein: CASSLVLGEVGNTIYF
V gene: TRBV5-5
J gene: TRBJ1-3
D gene: .
CDR3 length: 16

CDR3 protein: CATWGGLDEQFF
V gene: TRBV2
J gene: TRBJ2-1
D gene: TRBD2
CDR3 length: 12

CDR3 protein: CASRDRDSPSGNTIYF
V gene: TRBV18
J gene: TRBJ1-3
D gene: TRBD1
CDR3 length: 16

CDR3 protein: CASSRPGWGNTEAFF
V gene: TRBV6-5
J gene: TRBJ1-1
D gene: .
CDR3 length: 15

CDR3 protein: CASSYARQGSDEQYF
V gene: TRBV6-6
J gene: TRBJ2-7
D gene: TRBD1
CDR3 length: 15